This T cell receptor (beta chain) was documented in a study of T cells in Graves' hyperthyroidism and ophthalmopathy. Findings of the study overall: Ophthalmopathy, which appeared later, was predicted by the model a median around 6.9 months before onset.

Template material for amplifying TCR beta CDR3 regions consisted of RNA transcripts. First-round RT-PCR of the TCR CDR3 relied on the HTBI primer set. TCRdb re-analysed the multiplex PCR reads in MiXCR, keeping a single row per CDR3 protein. Among under 350,000 distinct CDR3 sequences listed, roughly 13% were seen once. A word on this clonotype: Its antigen is unidentified.

Trimming pared 4 bases from V and 1 base from J, leaving 9 bases between. The CDR3 has 14 amino acids. Clinical symptoms, serum thyroxine, TRAb, thyroid ultrasound and orbital computed tomography established diagnosis. The chain couples TRBV12-3 or TRBV12-4 to TRBJ2-3; weak D call: TRBD2 (6 bases). Sequenced material: blood. This TCR was sampled from a woman aged 35 to 49 with Graves' ophthalmopathy. CDR3 loop: CASSWSGGTDTQYF. In DNA form, the CDR3 reads TGTGCCAGCAGTTGGTCGGGAGGCACAGATACGCAGTATTTT.